This T cell receptor beta chain was profiled in a study of beta chain features in type 1 diabetes. What was sequenced were expressed TCRB transcripts, since all of the isolated RNA had been reverse transcribed. The protocol was immunoSEQ multiplex PCR, while the TCRdb copy is restricted to in-frame clones and leaves out a portion. This table has 310,000 or so clones, 11% appearing once. Broader study findings: Whether HLA type influences TCRB rearrangement remained unresolved here. Healthy donors had naive, central memory and Treg TCRB repertoires that appeared less similar than those seen among patients. Patients and controls would share equally any PCR tilt toward shorter templates. Type 1 diabetes patients had VDJ junctions that carried fewer insertions and more deletions.

CDR3 length equals 14 residues. Germline values: CDR1 ENHRY, CDR2 SYGVKD. V was trimmed by 4 bases and J by 4 bases, leaving 13 bases between them. In regard to this clone: Its target is not known.

The specimen was naive CD4+ T cells from blood. The chain has TRBV10-3 and TRBJ2-5; possibly TRBD2 for D (7 bases). This TCR derives from a woman in her thirties in good health. CDR3 amino acids: CAISGGGGSETQYF. CDR3 in DNA: TGTGCCATCAGTGGGGGGGGCGGATCAGAGACCCAGTACTTC.